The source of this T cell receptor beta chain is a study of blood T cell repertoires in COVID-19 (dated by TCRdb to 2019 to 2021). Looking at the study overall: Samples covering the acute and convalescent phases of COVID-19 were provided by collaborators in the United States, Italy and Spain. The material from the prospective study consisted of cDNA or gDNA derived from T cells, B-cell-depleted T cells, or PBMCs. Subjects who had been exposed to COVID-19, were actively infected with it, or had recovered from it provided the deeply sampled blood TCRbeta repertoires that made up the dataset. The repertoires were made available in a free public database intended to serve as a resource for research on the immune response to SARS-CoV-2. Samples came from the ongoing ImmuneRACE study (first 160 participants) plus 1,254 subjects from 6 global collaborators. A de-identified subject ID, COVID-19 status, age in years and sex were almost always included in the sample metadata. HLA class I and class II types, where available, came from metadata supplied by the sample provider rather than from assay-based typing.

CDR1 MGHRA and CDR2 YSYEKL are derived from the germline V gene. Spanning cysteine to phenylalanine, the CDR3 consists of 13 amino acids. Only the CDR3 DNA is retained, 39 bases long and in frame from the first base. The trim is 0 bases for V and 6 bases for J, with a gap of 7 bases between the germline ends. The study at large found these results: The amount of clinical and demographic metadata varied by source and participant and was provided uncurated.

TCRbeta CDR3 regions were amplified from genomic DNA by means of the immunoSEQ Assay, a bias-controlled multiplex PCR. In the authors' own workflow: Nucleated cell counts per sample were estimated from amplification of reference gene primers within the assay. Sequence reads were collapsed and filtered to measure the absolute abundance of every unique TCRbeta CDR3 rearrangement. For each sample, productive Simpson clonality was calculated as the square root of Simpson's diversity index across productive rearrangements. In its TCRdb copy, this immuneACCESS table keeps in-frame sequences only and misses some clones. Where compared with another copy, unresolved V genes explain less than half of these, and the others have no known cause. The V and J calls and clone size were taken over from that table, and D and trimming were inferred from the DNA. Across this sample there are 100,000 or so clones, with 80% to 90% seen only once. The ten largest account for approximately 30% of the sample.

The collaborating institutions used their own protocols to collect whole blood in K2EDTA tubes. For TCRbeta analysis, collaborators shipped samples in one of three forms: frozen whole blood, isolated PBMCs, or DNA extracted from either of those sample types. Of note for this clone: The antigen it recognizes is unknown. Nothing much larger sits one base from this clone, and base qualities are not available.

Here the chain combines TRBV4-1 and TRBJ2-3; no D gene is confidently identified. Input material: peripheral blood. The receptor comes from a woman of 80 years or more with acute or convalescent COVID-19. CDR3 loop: CASSQDRGDTQYF. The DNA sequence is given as TGCGCCAGCAGCCAAGATCGAGGCGATACGCAGTATTTT.